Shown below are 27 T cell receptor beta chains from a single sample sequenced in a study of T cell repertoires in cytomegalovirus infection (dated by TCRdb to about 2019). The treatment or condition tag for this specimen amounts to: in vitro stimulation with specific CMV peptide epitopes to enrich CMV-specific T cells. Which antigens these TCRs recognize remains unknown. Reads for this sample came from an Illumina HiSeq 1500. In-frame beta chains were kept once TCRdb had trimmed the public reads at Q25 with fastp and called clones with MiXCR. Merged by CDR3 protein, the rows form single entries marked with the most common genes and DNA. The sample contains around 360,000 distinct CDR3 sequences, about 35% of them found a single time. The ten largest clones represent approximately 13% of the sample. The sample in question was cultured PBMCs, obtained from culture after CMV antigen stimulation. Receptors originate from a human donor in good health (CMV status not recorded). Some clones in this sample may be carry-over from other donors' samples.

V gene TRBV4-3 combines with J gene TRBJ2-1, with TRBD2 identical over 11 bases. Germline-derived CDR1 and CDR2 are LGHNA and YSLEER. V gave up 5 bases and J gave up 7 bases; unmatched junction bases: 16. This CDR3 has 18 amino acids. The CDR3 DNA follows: TGCGCCAGCAGCGTACTAGCGGGAGAGGTAGGCCCTAGAAATGAGCAGTTCTTC. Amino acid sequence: CASSVLAGEVGPRNEQFF.

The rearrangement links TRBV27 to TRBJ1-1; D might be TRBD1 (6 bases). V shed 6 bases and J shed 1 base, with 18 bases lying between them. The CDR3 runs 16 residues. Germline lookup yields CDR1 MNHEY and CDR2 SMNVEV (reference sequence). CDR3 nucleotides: TGTGCCAGCAGGGCTGACCAGGGGCCCTCGAACACTGAAGCTTTCTTT. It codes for CASRADQGPSNTEAFF.

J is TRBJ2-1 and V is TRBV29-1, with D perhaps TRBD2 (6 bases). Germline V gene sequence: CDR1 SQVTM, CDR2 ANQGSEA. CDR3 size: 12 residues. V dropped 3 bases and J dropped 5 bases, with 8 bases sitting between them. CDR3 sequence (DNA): TGCAGCGTTGATGGAGGGGACAATGAGCAGTTCTTC. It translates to CSVDGGDNEQFF.

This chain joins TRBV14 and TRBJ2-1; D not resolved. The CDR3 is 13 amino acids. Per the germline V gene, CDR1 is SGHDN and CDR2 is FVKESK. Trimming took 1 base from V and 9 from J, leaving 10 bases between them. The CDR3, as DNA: TGTGCCAGCAGCCAAGTCATCGGAAGTGAGCAGTTCTTC. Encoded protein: CASSQVIGSEQFF.

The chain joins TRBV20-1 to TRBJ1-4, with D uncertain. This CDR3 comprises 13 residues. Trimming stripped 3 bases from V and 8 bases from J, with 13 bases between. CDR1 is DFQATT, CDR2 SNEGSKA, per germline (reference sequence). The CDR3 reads CSARGQAIEKLFF. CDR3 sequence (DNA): TGCAGTGCTAGGGGTCAGGCGATAGAAAAACTGTTTTTT.

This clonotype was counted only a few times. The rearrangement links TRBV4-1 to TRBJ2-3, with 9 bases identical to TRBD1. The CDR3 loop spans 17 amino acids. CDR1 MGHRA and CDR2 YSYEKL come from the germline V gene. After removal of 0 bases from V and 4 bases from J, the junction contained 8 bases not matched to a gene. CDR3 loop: CASSQDPPRQGADTQYF. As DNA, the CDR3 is TGCGCCAGCAGCCAAGACCCCCCGAGACAGGGGGCAGATACGCAGTATTTT.

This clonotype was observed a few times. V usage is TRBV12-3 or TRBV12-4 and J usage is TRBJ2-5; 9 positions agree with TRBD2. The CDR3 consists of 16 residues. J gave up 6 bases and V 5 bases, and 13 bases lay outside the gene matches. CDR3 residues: CASSATDAGGVKTQYF. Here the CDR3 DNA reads TGTGCCAGCAGTGCCACGGACGCGGGAGGGGTAAAGACCCAGTACTTC.

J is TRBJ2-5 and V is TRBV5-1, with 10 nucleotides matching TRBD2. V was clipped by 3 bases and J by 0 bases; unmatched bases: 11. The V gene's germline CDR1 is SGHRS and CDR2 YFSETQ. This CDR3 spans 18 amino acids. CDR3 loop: CASSSPGLAEMYQETQYF. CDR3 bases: TGCGCCAGCAGCTCCCCCGGACTAGCGGAAATGTACCAAGAGACCCAGTACTTC.

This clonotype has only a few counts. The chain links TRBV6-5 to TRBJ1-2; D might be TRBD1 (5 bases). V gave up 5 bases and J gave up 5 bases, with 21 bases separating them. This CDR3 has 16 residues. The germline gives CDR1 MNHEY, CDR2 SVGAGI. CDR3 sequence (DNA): TGTGCCAGCAGTCCGAGAACAGGACCCGAGCCTTATGGCTACACCTTC. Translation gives CASSPRTGPEPYGYTF.

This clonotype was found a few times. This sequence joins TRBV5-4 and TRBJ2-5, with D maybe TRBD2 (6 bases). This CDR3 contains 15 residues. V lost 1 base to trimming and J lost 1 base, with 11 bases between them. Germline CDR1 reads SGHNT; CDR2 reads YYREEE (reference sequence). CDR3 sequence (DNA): TGTGCCAGCAGCTTGAAATCGGGAGTCCAAGAGACCCAGTACTTC. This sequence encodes CASSLKSGVQETQYF.

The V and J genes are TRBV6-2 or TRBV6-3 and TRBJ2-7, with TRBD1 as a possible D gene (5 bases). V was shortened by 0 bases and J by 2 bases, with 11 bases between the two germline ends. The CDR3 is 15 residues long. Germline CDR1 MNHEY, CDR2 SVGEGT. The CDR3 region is CASSYSITGPYEQYV. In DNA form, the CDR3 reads TGTGCCAGCAGTTACTCTATAACAGGTCCCTACGAGCAGTACGTC.

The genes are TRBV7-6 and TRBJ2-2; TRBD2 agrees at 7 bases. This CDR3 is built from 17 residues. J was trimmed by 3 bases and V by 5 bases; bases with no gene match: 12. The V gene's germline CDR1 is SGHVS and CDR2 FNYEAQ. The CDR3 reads CASSPPWGGKDTGELFF. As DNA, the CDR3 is TGTGCCAGCAGCCCCCCCTGGGGGGGGAAGGACACCGGGGAGCTGTTTTTT. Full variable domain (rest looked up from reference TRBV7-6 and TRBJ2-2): GAGVSQSPRYKVTKRGQDVALRCDPISGHVSLYWYRQALGQGPEFLTYFNYEAQQDKSGLPNDRFSAERPEGSISTLTIQRTEQRDSAMYRCASSPPWGGKDTGELFFGEGSRLTVL.

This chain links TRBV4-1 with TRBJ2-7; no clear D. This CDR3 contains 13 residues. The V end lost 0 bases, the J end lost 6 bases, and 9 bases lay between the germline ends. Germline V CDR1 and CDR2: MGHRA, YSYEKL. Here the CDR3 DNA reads TGCGCCAGCAGCCAAGACCCTGTAGGCGAGCAGTACGTC. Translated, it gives CASSQDPVGEQYV.

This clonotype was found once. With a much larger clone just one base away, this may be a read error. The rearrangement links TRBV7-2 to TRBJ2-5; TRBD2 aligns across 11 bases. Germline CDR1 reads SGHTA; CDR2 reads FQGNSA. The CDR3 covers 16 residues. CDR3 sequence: CASSLGTSGGQETRYF. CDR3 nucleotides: TGTGCCAGCAGCTTGGGGACTAGCGGAGGTCAAGAGACCCGGTACTTC.

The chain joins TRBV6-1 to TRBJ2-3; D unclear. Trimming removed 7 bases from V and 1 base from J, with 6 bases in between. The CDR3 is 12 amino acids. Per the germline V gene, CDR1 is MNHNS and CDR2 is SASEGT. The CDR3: CASKEGTDTQYF. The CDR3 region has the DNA TGTGCCAGCAAAGAAGGCACAGATACGCAGTATTTT.

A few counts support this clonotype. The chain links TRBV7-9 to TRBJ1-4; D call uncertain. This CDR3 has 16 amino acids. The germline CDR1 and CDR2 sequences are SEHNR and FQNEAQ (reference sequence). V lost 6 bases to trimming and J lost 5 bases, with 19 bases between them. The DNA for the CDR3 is TGTGCCAGCAGTCCCTTTGTTCTGGACGTGAATGAAAAACTGTTTTTT. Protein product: CASSPFVLDVNEKLFF.

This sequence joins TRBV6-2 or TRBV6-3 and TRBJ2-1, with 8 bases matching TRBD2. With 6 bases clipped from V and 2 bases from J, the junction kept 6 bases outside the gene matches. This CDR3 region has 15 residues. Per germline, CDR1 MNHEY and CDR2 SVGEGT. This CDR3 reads CASRTAGAAYNEQFF. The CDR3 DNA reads TGTGCCAGCAGAACAGCGGGAGCAGCCTACAATGAGCAGTTCTTC.

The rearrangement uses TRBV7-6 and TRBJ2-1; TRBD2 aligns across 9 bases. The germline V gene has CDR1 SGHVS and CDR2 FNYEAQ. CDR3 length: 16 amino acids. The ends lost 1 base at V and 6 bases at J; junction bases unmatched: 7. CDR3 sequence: CASSLVGLAGINEQFF. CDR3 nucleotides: TGTGCCAGCAGCTTAGTGGGGCTAGCGGGAATCAATGAGCAGTTCTTC.

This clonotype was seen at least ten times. The CDR3 is CASSFGSWLRQAYGYTF. In nucleotides, the CDR3 is TGTGCCAGCAGTTTTGGTTCCTGGCTTAGACAGGCCTATGGCTACACCTTC. The V and J genes are TRBV12-3 or TRBV12-4 and TRBJ1-2; a possible D gene is TRBD1 (6 bases). There are 17 residues in the CDR3. The germline V and J ends were trimmed by 3 bases and 4 bases, with 21 bases remaining between them.

CDR3 residues: CASSLVASGKNEQFF. CDR3 coding DNA: TGTGCCAGCAGCTTAGTGGCTAGCGGGAAAAATGAGCAGTTCTTC. The chain carries TRBV7-9 and TRBJ2-1; 9 positions match TRBD2. CDR1 and CDR2 (germline): SEHNR, FQNEAQ (reference sequence). Trimming at V came to 1 base and at J to 7 bases, leaving 5 bases not matched to a gene. The CDR3 length is 15 residues.

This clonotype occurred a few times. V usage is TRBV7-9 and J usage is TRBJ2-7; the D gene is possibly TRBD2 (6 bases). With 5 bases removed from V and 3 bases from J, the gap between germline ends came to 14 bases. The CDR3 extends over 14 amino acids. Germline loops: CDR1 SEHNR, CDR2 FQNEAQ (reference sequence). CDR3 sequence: CASSIRAGYYEQYF. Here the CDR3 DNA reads TGTGCCAGCAGCATACGGGCGGGGTACTACGAGCAGTACTTC.

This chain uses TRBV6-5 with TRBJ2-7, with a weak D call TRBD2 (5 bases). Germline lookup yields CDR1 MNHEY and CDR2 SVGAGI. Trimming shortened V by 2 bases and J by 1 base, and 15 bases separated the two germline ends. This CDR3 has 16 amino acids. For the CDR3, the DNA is TGTGCCAGCAGTTACACTGCCGGACTCGCATCCTACGAGCAGTACTTC. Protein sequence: CASSYTAGLASYEQYF.

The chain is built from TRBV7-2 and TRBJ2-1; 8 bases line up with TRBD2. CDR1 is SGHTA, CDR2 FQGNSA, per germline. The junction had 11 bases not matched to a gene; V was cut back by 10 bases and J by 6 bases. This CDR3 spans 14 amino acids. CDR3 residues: CATGTGGPSNEQFF. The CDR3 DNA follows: TGTGCCACCGGTACGGGAGGGCCTTCCAATGAGCAGTTCTTC.

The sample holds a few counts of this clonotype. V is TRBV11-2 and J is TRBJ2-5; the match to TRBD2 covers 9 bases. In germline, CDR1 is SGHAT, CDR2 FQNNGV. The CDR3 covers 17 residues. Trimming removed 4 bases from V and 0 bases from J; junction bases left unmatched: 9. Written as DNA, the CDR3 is TGTGCCAGCAGCTCTCCCGGACTAGCGTTGTACCAAGAGACCCAGTACTTC. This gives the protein CASSSPGLALYQETQYF. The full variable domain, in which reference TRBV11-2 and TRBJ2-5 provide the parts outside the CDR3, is EAGVAQSPRYKIIEKRQSVAFWCNPISGHATLYWYQQILGQGPKLLIQFQNNGVVDDSQLPKDRFSAERLKGVDSTLKIQPAKLEDSAVYLCASSSPGLALYQETQYFGPGTRLLVL.

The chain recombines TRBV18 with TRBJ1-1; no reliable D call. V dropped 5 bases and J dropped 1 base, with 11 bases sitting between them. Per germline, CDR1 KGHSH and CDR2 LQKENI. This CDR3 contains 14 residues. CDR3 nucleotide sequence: TGTGCCAGCTCATTAAAGACGGGGAACACTGAAGCTTTCTTT. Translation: CASSLKTGNTEAFF. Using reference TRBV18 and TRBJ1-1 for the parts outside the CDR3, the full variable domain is NAGVMQNPRHLVRRRGQEARLRCSPMKGHSHVYWYRQLPEEGLKFMVYLQKENIIDESGMPKERFSAEFPKEGPSILRIQQVVRGDSAAYFCASSLKTGNTEAFFGQGTRLTVV.

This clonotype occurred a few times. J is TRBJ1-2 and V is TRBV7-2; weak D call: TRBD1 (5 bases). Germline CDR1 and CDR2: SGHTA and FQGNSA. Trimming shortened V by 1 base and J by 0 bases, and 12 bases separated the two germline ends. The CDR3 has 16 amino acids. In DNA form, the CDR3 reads TGTGCCAGCAGCTTAGGGGGCAGACAAGCTAACTATGGCTACACCTTC. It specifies CASSLGGRQANYGYTF.

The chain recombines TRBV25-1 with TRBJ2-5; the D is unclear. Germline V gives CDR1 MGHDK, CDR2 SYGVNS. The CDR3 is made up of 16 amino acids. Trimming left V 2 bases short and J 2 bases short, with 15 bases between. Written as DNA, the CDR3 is TGTGCCAGCAGTGAAGGAGTAAGCTCCTTGCAAGAGACCCAGTACTTC. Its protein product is CASSEGVSSLQETQYF.